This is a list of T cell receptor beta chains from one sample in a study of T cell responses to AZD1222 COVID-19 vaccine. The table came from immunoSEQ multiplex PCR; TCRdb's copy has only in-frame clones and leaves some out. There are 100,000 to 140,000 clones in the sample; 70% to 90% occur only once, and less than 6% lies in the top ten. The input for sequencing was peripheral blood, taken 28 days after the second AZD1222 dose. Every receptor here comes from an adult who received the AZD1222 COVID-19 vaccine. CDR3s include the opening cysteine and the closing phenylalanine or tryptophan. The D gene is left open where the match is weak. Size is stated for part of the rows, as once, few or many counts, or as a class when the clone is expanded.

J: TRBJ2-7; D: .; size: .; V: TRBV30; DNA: TGTGCCTGGAGTAGGACGGAACGAAACGAGCAGTACTTC; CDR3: CAWSRTERNEQYF
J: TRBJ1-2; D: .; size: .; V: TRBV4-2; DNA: TGTGCCAGCAGCCAAGAAGGTAGTGTGGTCTATGGCTACACCTTC; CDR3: CASSQEGSVVYGYTF
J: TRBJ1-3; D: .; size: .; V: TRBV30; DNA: TGTGCCTCCATGGCGGACTCTGGAAACACCATATATTTT; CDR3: CASMADSGNTIYF
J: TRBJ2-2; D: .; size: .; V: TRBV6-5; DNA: TGTGCCAGCAGGGGTGGGACACGCACCGGGGAGCTGTTTTTT; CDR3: CASRGGTRTGELFF
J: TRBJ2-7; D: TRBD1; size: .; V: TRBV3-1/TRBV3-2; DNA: TGTGCCAGCAGCCAAGACTCGGGACACAGGGGGTACGAGCAGTACTTC; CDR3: CASSQDSGHRGYEQYF
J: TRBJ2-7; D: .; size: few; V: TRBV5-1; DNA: TGCGCCAGCAGCGTGGACAGCACAAGCTCCTACGAGCAGTACTTC; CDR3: CASSVDSTSSYEQYF
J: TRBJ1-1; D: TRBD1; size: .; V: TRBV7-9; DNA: TGTGCCAGCAGCTTATTACAAGGGGGCGTTGAAGCTTTCTTT; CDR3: CASSLLQGGVEAFF
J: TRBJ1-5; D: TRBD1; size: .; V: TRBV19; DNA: TGTGCCAGTAGTCCCTGGGACAGGGGAAGCAATCAGCCCCAGCATTTT; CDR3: CASSPWDRGSNQPQHF
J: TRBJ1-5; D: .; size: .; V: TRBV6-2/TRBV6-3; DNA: TGTGCCAGCAGTTACCACGGTTATCAGCCCCAGCATTTT; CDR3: CASSYHGYQPQHF
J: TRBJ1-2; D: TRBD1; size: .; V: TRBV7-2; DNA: TGTGCCAGCAGCCCCCGGGACAGTAACTATGGCTACACCTTC; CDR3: CASSPRDSNYGYTF
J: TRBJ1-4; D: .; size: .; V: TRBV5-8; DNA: TGTGCCAGCAGCTTGGCTGGGTCAACTAATGAAAAACTGTTTTTT; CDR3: CASSLAGSTNEKLFF
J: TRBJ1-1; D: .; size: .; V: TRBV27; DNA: TGTGCCAGCAGTCAAATAGGAGGCGGCACTGAAGCTTTCTTT; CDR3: CASSQIGGGTEAFF
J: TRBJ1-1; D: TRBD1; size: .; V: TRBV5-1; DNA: TGCGCCAGCAGTCGGGACAGCAACACTGAAGCTTTCTTT; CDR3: CASSRDSNTEAFF
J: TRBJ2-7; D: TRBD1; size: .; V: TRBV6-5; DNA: TGTGCCAGCAGTTACTCGGGCCAGGGGGTTTACGAGCAGTACTTC; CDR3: CASSYSGQGVYEQYF
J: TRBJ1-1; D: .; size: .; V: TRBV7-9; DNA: TGTGCCAGCAGTTCGAACCCGGGCAATCGGGCTGAAGCTTTCTTT; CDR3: CASSSNPGNRAEAFF
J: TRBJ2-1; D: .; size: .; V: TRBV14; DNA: TGTGCCAGCAGCCAAGAAGGCGGCTGGAGTACTCCTTACAATGAGCAGTTCTTC; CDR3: CASSQEGGWSTPYNEQFF
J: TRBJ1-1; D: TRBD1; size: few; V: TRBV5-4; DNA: TGTGCCAGCAGCTTAGGACAGGGAGGTACTGAAGCTTTCTTT; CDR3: CASSLGQGGTEAFF
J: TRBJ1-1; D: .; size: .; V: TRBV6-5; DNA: TGTGCCAGCAGTTACGAGGGAACTGAAGCTTTCTTT; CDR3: CASSYEGTEAFF
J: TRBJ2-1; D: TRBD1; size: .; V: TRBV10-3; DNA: TGTGCCATCAGTGCCGGGACAGGGAAAGGTAATGAGCAGTTCTTC; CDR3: CAISAGTGKGNEQFF
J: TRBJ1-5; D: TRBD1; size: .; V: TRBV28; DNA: TGTGCCAGCAGTTTGGCCAACCTTCGGGGCCTCGACAGGGGGCAGCCCCAGCATTTT; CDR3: CASSLANLRGLDRGQPQHF
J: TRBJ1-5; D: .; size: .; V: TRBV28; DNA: TGTGCCAGCAGTTCCGAAGGGGGCAATCAGCCCCAGCATTTT; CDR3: CASSSEGGNQPQHF
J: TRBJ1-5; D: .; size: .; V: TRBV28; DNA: TGTGCCAGCAGCTCGGCCGCAGCGGGTCAGCCCCAGCATTTT; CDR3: CASSSAAAGQPQHF
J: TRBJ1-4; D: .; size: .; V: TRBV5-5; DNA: TGTGCCAGCAGCTTGTATGGGGGTCGGGAAAAACTGTTTTTT; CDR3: CASSLYGGREKLFF
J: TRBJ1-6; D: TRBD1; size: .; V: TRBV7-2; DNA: TGTGCCAGCAGCCCGACGACAGGGTTGGGAGATTCACCCCTCCACTTT; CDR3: CASSPTTGLGDSPLHF
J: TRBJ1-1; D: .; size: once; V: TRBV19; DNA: TGTGCCAGTACCGATTCGCCGACCACTGAAGCTTTCTTT; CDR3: CASTDSPTTEAFF
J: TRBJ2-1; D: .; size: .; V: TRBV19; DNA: TGTGCCAGTAGTTCAACCCGGTCCCACAATGAGCAGTTCTTC; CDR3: CASSSTRSHNEQFF
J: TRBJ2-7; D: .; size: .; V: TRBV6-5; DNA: TGTGCCAGCAGTTACACTGGACCCAGTTCCTACGAGCAGTACTTC; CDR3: CASSYTGPSSYEQYF
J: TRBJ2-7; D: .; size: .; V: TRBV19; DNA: TGTGCCAGTCAACGCAGGGGCTCCTACGAGCAGTACTTC; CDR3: CASQRRGSYEQYF
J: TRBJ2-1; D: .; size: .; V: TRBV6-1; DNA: TGTGCCAGCAGTGAAGTGGGGGGAGGAAATGAGCAGTTCTTC; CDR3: CASSEVGGGNEQFF
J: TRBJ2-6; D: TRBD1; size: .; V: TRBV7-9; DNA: TGTGCCAGCAGCAATTCGGACAGGGGGCAGTCTGGGGCCAACGTCCTGACTTTC; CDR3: CASSNSDRGQSGANVLTF
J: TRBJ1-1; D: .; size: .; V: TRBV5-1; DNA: TGCGCCAGCAGACCTTCAACGAACACTGAAGCTTTCTTT; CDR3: CASRPSTNTEAFF
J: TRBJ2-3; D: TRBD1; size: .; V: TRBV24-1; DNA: TGTGCCACCAGTGACACCGGGACAGGGGCATCAGATACGCAGTATTTT; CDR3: CATSDTGTGASDTQYF
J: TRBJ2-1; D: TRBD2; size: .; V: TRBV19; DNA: TGTGCCAGTAGTATAGATCGGGCTAGCGGGGGGCTTAGCTCCTACAATGAGCAGTTCTTC; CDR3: CASSIDRASGGLSSYNEQFF
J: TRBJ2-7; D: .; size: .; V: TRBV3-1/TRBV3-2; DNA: TGTGCCAGCGGGACGTTGAATTCCGAGCAGTACTTC; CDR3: CASGTLNSEQYF
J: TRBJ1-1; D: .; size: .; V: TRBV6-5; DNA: TGTGCCAGCAGTTACTCGACGGTCGGTCCCACTGAAGCTTTCTTT; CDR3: CASSYSTVGPTEAFF
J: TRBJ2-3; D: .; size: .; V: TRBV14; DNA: TGTGCCAGCAGCCAAGTAGGACAGAGCACAGATACGCAGTATTTT; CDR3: CASSQVGQSTDTQYF
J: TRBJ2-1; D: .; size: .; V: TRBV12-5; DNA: TGTGCTAGTGGTACCCCGGGGGGCCCCCAGTACAATGAGCAGTTCTTC; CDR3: CASGTPGGPQYNEQFF
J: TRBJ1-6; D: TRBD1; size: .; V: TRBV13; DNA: TGTGCCAGCAGCTTAGGGGGACAGCCCAATTCACCCCTCCACTTT; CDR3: CASSLGGQPNSPLHF
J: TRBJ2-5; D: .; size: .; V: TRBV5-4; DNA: TGTGCCAGCAGCTTGTCCTCCTGGGGGCGAGAGACCCAGTACTTC; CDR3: CASSLSSWGRETQYF
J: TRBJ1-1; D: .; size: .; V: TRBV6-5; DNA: TGTGCCAGCCTACCCGGAGGATCCGAGGCTGAAGCTTTCTTT; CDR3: CASLPGGSEAEAFF
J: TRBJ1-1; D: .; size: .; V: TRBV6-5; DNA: TGTGCCAGCTCGCTGGTCGAAGCTTTCTTT; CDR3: CASSLVEAFF
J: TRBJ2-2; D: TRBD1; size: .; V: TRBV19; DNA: TGTGCCAGTAGTCCAAGGACAGGGGTAAACACCGGGGAGCTGTTTTTT; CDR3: CASSPRTGVNTGELFF
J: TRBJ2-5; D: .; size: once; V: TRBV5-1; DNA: TGCGCCAGCAGCTTAGGCCGCCAAGAGACCCAGTACTTC; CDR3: CASSLGRQETQYF
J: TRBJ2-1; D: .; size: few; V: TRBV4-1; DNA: TGCGCCAGCAGCCAAGCCTTTTATGCAGGGGGGTCCAATGAGCAGTTCTTC; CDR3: CASSQAFYAGGSNEQFF
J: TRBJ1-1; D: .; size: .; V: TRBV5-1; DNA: TGCGCCAGCAGCTTGGTCGGTCAGGGGTACACTGAAGCTTTCTTT; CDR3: CASSLVGQGYTEAFF
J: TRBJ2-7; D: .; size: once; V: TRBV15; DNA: TGTGCCACCAGCGGGGACGTCGACGAGCAGTACTTC; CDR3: CATSGDVDEQYF
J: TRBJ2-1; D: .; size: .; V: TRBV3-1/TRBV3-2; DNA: TGTGCCAGCAGCCAAGAGACGGTTAGCTCCTACAATGAGCAGTTCTTC; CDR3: CASSQETVSSYNEQFF
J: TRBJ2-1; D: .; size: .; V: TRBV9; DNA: TGTGCCAGCAGCGGTAGTGGGGCTAGCTTAAATGAGCAGTTCTTC; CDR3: CASSGSGASLNEQFF
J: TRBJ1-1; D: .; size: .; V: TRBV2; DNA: TGTGCCAGCAGTGAATTTGACACTGAAGCTTTCTTT; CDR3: CASSEFDTEAFF
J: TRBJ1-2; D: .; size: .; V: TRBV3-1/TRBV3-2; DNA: TGTGCCAGCAGCCAAGTAGGACAGCTTAACTATGGCTACACCTTC; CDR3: CASSQVGQLNYGYTF
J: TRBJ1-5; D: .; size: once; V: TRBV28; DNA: TGTGCCAGCAGTGGATTGCAGCCCCAGCATTTT; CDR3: CASSGLQPQHF
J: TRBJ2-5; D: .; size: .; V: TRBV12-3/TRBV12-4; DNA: TGTGCCAGCAGTTGGGGGCAAGAGACCCAGTACTTC; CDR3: CASSWGQETQYF
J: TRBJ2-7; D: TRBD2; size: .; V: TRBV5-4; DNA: TGTGCCAGCAGCAATAGCGGGGGGGCCGACAACGAGCAGTACTTC; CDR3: CASSNSGGADNEQYF
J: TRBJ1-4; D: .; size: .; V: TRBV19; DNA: TGTGCCAGTAGCTCCCCGAGGGCCCCAGACGGAGAAAAACTGTTTTTT; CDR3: CASSSPRAPDGEKLFF
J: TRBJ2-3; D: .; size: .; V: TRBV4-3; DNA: TGCGCCAGCAGCCAAGATCCCATGGGGGCAGATACGCAGTATTTT; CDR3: CASSQDPMGADTQYF